This TCR beta chain came from a study of identifying expanded T cells in peripheral blood. CDR1 is LGHNA and CDR2 is YNFKEQ in the germline V gene. Trimming left V 1 base short and J 0 bases short, with 9 bases between. The CDR3 has 15 residues. No infections or other immune events were documented during collection. Produced via immunoSEQ multiplex PCR; TCRdb's table is partial and in-frame only. This sample has about 78,000 clones, with approximately 84% found just once. This clone was detected only a few times. Its antigen remains unidentified. Whole-study results and caveats: About 1.2 clones differed between technical replicates, versus about 15 and 19 over time. Across healthy donors, higher total template counts meant significantly greater approximately two-week count variance.

J is TRBJ1-1 and V is TRBV4-2; no definite D call. Sequencing used blood. The TCR comes from a person aged 18 to 75 in good health. CDR3 nucleotides: TGTGCCAGCAGCCAAGGTCGGAATTTGAACACTGAAGCTTTCTTT. Amino acid sequence: CASSQGRNLNTEAFF.